This is a list of T cell receptor beta chains from one sample in a study of cytomegalovirus exposure and HLA in healthy donors. Profiled with immunoSEQ multiplex PCR; TCRdb holds only in-frame clones, not every one. The repertoire consists of 95,000 or so clones, with about 73% occurring once and the leading ten covering less than 15%. The sample was PBMCs. Receptors were obtained from a woman in her 50s in good health and CMV-seropositive. Each CDR3 is given with its conserved first and last residue. D genes are given only for firm matches. The size of a clone is reported for some rows only, either as once, few or many, or as a class for expanded clones.

TRBV6-1	TRBJ2-6	.	.	TGTGCCAGCAGACCCGGAGCTGGGGCCAACGTCCTGACTTTC	CASRPGAGANVLTF
TRBV27	TRBJ2-7	TRBD2	.	TGTGCCAGCGGGACTAGCGGGAGGAACGAGCAGTACTTC	CASGTSGRNEQYF
TRBV9	TRBJ2-1	TRBD1	.	TGTGCCAGCAGCGTAGTTTCTGGGACAGGGGTCTACAATGAGCAGTTCTTC	CASSVVSGTGVYNEQFF
TRBV28	TRBJ2-3	TRBD1	once	TGTGCCAGCAGCAACCGGGACAGGGGGTCAGATACGCAGTATTTT	CASSNRDRGSDTQYF
TRBV9	TRBJ2-2	.	.	TGTGCCAGCAGCGAAGGAGGGGGCAACACCGGGGAGCTGTTTTTT	CASSEGGGNTGELFF
TRBV29-1	TRBJ2-7	.	.	TGCAGCGTTCCCCTCAACGGCGAGCAGTACTTC	CSVPLNGEQYF
TRBV6-1	TRBJ2-3	TRBD2	.	TGTGCCAGCAGACTAGCGTTTGCGCAGTATTTT	CASRLAFAQYF
TRBV5-4	TRBJ2-5	TRBD1	.	TGTGCCAGCACCGGACAGGGCCAAGAGACCCAGTACTTC	CASTGQGQETQYF
TRBV2	TRBJ1-5	.	.	TGTGCCAGCAGTGAAGGTCGGAGGGAAGTTCAGCCCCAGCATTTT	CASSEGRREVQPQHF
TRBV19	TRBJ2-7	.	.	TGTGCCAGTAGGCTCCGGGACTCTTTATACGAGCAGTACTTC	CASRLRDSLYEQYF
TRBV5-4	TRBJ2-2	TRBD2	.	TGTGCCAGCAGCTTTGGGACTAGCGGGGCTAACACCGGGGAGCTGTTTTTT	CASSFGTSGANTGELFF
TRBV6-4	TRBJ2-1	.	.	TGTGCCAGCAGTGTGAGAAGGGGCGATGAGCAGTTCTTC	CASSVRRGDEQFF
TRBV28	TRBJ1-4	.	.	TGTGCCAGCAGTCCCACAGGGTCGGGTGATGAAAAACTGTTTTTT	CASSPTGSGDEKLFF
TRBV5-5	TRBJ1-6	.	.	TGTGCCAGCAGCTTGGAGGGGTCTAATTCACCCCTCCACTTT	CASSLEGSNSPLHF
TRBV5-6	TRBJ2-5	TRBD2	.	TGTGCCAGCAGCTCGCCGGGACTAGCGGGACTAGAGACCCAGTACTTC	CASSSPGLAGLETQYF
TRBV11-2	TRBJ1-2	.	few	TGTGCCAGCAGCTCCCGGGGAATCTATGGCTACACCTTC	CASSSRGIYGYTF
TRBV19	TRBJ1-2	.	.	TGTGCCAGTAGTGCGAGCCAGGGTGGCTATGGCTACACCTTC	CASSASQGGYGYTF
TRBV14	TRBJ1-1	.	.	TGTGCCAGCAGCCAAAATAGCTACACTGAAGCTTTCTTT	CASSQNSYTEAFF
TRBV4-1	TRBJ2-7	.	.	TGCGCCAGCAGCCAATTCCCTATCCGTATAGGACAGTATCCCTACGAGCAGTACTTC	CASSQFPIRIGQYPYEQYF
TRBV28	TRBJ1-2	TRBD1	.	TGTGCCAGCGGGACAGACAGGGTTTTTGGTTATGGCTACACCTTC	CASGTDRVFGYGYTF
TRBV4-2	TRBJ2-1	TRBD1	.	TGTGCCAGCGGGTGGGGACAGGGGTATGAGCAGTTCTTC	CASGWGQGYEQFF
TRBV28	TRBJ1-2	.	few	TGTGCCAGCAGTTTCGGGCCACAAGACAGGGGCTACACCTTC	CASSFGPQDRGYTF
TRBV30	TRBJ2-7	TRBD2	.	TGTGCCTGGAGTGTGGGGGGAGGGAACGAGCAGTACTTC	CAWSVGGGNEQYF
TRBV5-5	TRBJ2-7	.	few	TGTGCCAGCAGCTTAAGTGGACAGAACTCCTACGAGCAGTACTTC	CASSLSGQNSYEQYF
TRBV5-4	TRBJ1-2	.	.	TGTGCCAGCAGCCTGGTCCTTGAGGGTTCGGGCGGCTACACCTTC	CASSLVLEGSGGYTF
TRBV7-8	TRBJ2-7	.	.	TGTGCCAGCAGCGCAATCAGGCGGGACGAGCAGTACTTC	CASSAIRRDEQYF
TRBV4-3	TRBJ2-7	TRBD2	.	TGCGCCAGCAGCCAATGGACTAGCGGGAGCACCGAGCAGTACTTC	CASSQWTSGSTEQYF
TRBV7-3	TRBJ2-3	.	.	TGTGCCAGCAGCTTCGACAGGTACACAGATACGCAGTATTTT	CASSFDRYTDTQYF
TRBV7-9	TRBJ2-7	.	.	TGTGCCAGCAGCTTAGAAGCAGGGTCCCTAATCTACGAGCAGTACTTC	CASSLEAGSLIYEQYF
TRBV27	TRBJ2-3	.	.	TGTGCCAGCAGGGCCGTCACGTCTAGCACAGATACGCAGTATTTT	CASRAVTSSTDTQYF
TRBV11-2	TRBJ2-5	.	once	TGTGCCAGCAGCTTACCATTCAAACAAGGCGGACAACAAGAGACCCAGTACTTC	CASSLPFKQGGQQETQYF
TRBV5-1	TRBJ2-1	TRBD2	.	TGCGCCAGCAGCTCCCTAGCGGGAGGGCCCTCGGATGAGCAGTTCTTC	CASSSLAGGPSDEQFF
TRBV28	TRBJ1-5	TRBD1	once	TGTGCGACCGGGACAGGGGGCTATAGCAATCAGCCCCAGCATTTT	CATGTGGYSNQPQHF
TRBV5-1	TRBJ1-4	.	.	TGCGCCAGCAGCCAAACACCAGGGTCGGATGAAAAACTGTTTTTT	CASSQTPGSDEKLFF
TRBV9	TRBJ2-5	TRBD1	.	TGTGCCAGCAGCGTAGAGGGACAGACGTACCAAGAGACCCAGTACTTC	CASSVEGQTYQETQYF
TRBV7-7	TRBJ2-5	TRBD2	.	TGTGCTAGCAGCTTTGGACTAGGCGGGGAGACCCAGTACTTC	CASSFGLGGETQYF
TRBV4-2	TRBJ2-7	TRBD2	many	TGTGCCAGCAGCCAACCCGGACTAGCGGGAGGTGAGCAGTACTTC	CASSQPGLAGGEQYF
TRBV5-1	TRBJ2-7	TRBD1	few	TGCGCCAGCAGCTTTGGGGGACAGGGGGCGGACGAGCAGTACTTC	CASSFGGQGADEQYF
TRBV6-1	TRBJ1-1	.	.	TGTGCCAGCAGTAGGGATTCGGTCGGGAAAGTGGCTTTCTTT	CASSRDSVGKVAFF
TRBV27	TRBJ2-7	.	few	TGTGCCAGCAGTTTAACAGGTACCTACGAGCAGTACTTC	CASSLTGTYEQYF
TRBV5-4	TRBJ2-1	.	few	TGTGCCAGCAGCTCGACTAGCTACAATGAGCAGTTCTTC	CASSSTSYNEQFF
TRBV28	TRBJ2-1	TRBD2	.	TGTGCCAGCAGTGGGTACGGGACTAGCGGGAGGGACGAGCAGTTCTTC	CASSGYGTSGRDEQFF
TRBV2	TRBJ2-1	TRBD2	.	TGTGCCAGCAATGCGGGAGGGACCAATGAGCAGTTCTTC	CASNAGGTNEQFF
TRBV19	TRBJ2-1	.	.	TGTGCCAGTAGTATCCCGAGCAGGGTTGGTGAGCAGTTCTTC	CASSIPSRVGEQFF
TRBV19	TRBJ2-6	TRBD1	.	TGTGCCACCGGACTACACAGGGGGAACTCTGGGGCCAACGTCCTGACTTTC	CATGLHRGNSGANVLTF
TRBV6-5	TRBJ2-3	.	.	TGTGCCAGTGGGCTCGCAGATACGCAGTATTTT	CASGLADTQYF
TRBV2	TRBJ1-3	.	.	TGTGCCAGCAGTGAGTGGGCAGGAATCCCCTCTGGAAACACCATATATTTT	CASSEWAGIPSGNTIYF
TRBV11-2	TRBJ1-6	TRBD1	.	TGTGCCAGCAGCTTCGCAGGGGGCAATTCACCCCTCCACTTT	CASSFAGGNSPLHF
TRBV27	TRBJ1-4	.	.	TGTGCCAGCAGATCTCCCACAGGGCCCTTTAATGAAAAACTGTTTTTT	CASRSPTGPFNEKLFF
TRBV29-1	TRBJ1-3	.	.	TGCAGCGTTGTATCCTCTGGAAACACCATATATTTT	CSVVSSGNTIYF